This TCR beta chain was sequenced during a study of cytomegalovirus exposure and HLA in healthy donors. Findings and limits, study-wide: When presence/absence was analysed, sequencing depth was taken to be roughly uniform across donors. Later work found most CMV-associated TCR beta chains apparently HLA-restricted.

The germline V gene has CDR1 MNHEY and CDR2 SMNVEV (reference sequence). The CDR3 is made up of 14 amino acids. V shed 4 bases, J shed 4 bases, and the junction held 4 bases outside the gene matches. Notes on this clone: Its antigen is not known.

The PCR was carried out with 60 Vbeta primers and 13 Jbeta primers. The method was immunoSEQ multiplex PCR; TCRdb's version includes in-frame clones alone and lacks a portion of them. The record lists approximately 40,000 clones, of which the ten most abundant hold about 6%. This TCR was recovered from a human donor in good health. Material: PBMCs. The rearrangement joins TRBV27 to TRBJ1-5; 7 bases align to TRBD1. CDR3 coding DNA: TGTGCCAGCAGTTGGGACAGATCAAATCAGCCCCAGCATTTT. This sequence encodes CASSWDRSNQPQHF.